Shown below are 28 T cell receptor beta chains from a single sample sequenced in a study of naive and memory T cell subsets. General study points: A few larger clonotypes appeared in naive repertoires, especially CD8, possibly memory cells re-expressing CD45RA.

The beta constant-region primer was an equimolar mix of two oligonucleotides covering TRBC1 and TRBC2. The ligated cDNA underwent four PCR rounds using SP2 and nested alpha and beta constant-region primers. TCRdb reanalysed the UMI-ligation and nested PCR reads using MiXCR and keeps one entry per CDR3 protein. The sample holds roughly 150,000 distinct CDR3 sequences; 15% to 25% are singletons and the top ten take around 0.63%. For these receptors, no antigen is known. The sequenced sample was naive CD8+ T cells from blood. The receptors shown here come from a human donor in good health.

The table lists this clonotype with a few counts. The chain recombines TRBV7-9 with TRBJ1-1, with D possibly being TRBD1 (6 bases). The CDR3 is 17 residues long. Germline V CDR1 and CDR2: SEHNR, FQNEAQ (reference sequence). V lost 2 bases and J 0 bases, leaving 16 bases between the germline ends. As DNA, the CDR3 is TGTGCCAGCAGCTTAAGGGACACGACTGACATGAACACTGAAGCTTTCTTT. It specifies CASSLRDTTDMNTEAFF.

The V gene is TRBV9, the J gene TRBJ2-2; 7 positions match TRBD1. CDR1 and CDR2 (germline): SGDLS, YYNGEE. This CDR3 has 15 amino acids. The V and J ends lost 6 bases and 1 base, in that order; junction bases with no gene match: 6. CDR3 sequence reads: CASTRTGGNTGELFF. The CDR3 bases are TGTGCCAGCACCCGGACAGGTGGGAACACCGGGGAGCTGTTTTTT.

The rearrangement joins TRBV4-1 to TRBJ2-1, with D unresolved. This CDR3 contains 16 residues. Germline-derived CDR1 and CDR2 are MGHRA and YSYEKL. V was clipped by 0 bases and J by 9 bases, with 18 bases between them. The CDR3 region is CASSQDVVTWSSEQFF. DNA for the CDR3: TGCGCCAGCAGCCAAGATGTCGTAACATGGAGCAGTGAGCAGTTCTTC.

Only a few counts were recorded for this clonotype. The chain is built from TRBV11-2 and TRBJ2-7; D not certain. V was clipped by 3 bases and J by 2 bases, with 5 bases between them. The CDR3 consists of 12 residues. CDR1 and CDR2 from the germline V gene are SGHAT and FQNNGV. CDR3: CASSFSPYEQYF. DNA of the CDR3: TGTGCCAGCAGCTTTTCACCCTACGAGCAGTACTTC.

The chain joins TRBV29-1 to TRBJ2-5; D is possibly TRBD2 (5 bases). This CDR3 spans 16 amino acids. Per germline, CDR1 SQVTM and CDR2 ANQGSEA. V was shortened by 6 bases and J by 5 bases, with 25 bases between the two germline ends. The CDR3 is CSVWVGKEEVGETQYF. CDR3 DNA: TGCAGCGTGTGGGTGGGGAAGGAGGAGGTCGGCGAGACCCAGTACTTC.

This clonotype showed up just a few times. The chain couples TRBV12-3 or TRBV12-4 to TRBJ2-1; 12 nucleotides agree with TRBD2. This CDR3 has 18 amino acids. Trimming took 6 bases from V and 0 from J; bases not matched to a gene: 9. The CDR3 nucleotides read TGTGCCAGCAGGGACGGACTAGCGGGGCCGACCTCCTACAATGAGCAGTTCTTC. It codes for CASRDGLAGPTSYNEQFF.

J is TRBJ1-1 and V is TRBV3-1, with D uncertain. V lost 0 bases to trimming and J lost 7 bases, with 9 bases between them. Germline CDR1 and CDR2: LGHDT and YNNKEL (reference sequence). The CDR3 consists of 13 residues. CDR3 coding DNA: TGTGCCAGCAGCCAAGATGGTAACGGTGAAGCTTTCTTT. This gives the protein CASSQDGNGEAFF.

The gene calls are TRBV28 and TRBJ2-1; 7 nucleotides align to TRBD2. From germline, CDR1 is MDHEN and CDR2 SYDVKM. The CDR3 consists of 13 residues. V lost 8 bases and J lost 5; bases outside the gene matches: 6. In nucleotides, the CDR3 is TGTGCCAGCGCGCTAGCGGAGCACAATGAGCAGTTCTTC. This encodes CASALAEHNEQFF.

This clonotype was recorded a few times. The chain couples TRBV28 to TRBJ2-3; tentative D call: TRBD2 (5 bases). CDR1 and CDR2 from the germline V gene are MDHEN and SYDVKM. This CDR3 is built from 13 residues. Trimming cost V 5 bases and J 0 bases, with 6 bases left between them. CDR3 coding DNA: TGTGCCAGCAGTAGCGGTAGCACAGATACGCAGTATTTT. This encodes CASSSGSTDTQYF.

The rearrangement links TRBV5-6 to TRBJ2-1, with TRBD1 identical over 8 bases. The CDR3 length is 13 residues. Germline CDR1 and CDR2: SGHDT and YYEEEE. Unmatched junction bases numbered 7, after V lost 5 bases and J lost 9 bases. CDR3 sequence reads: CASSPGTGTEQFF. In DNA form, the CDR3 reads TGTGCCAGCAGTCCTGGGACAGGCACTGAGCAGTTCTTC.

The V gene is TRBV6-2 or TRBV6-3, the J gene TRBJ2-2, with no clear D. V was trimmed by 4 bases and J by 4 bases, leaving 4 bases between them. This CDR3 has 12 amino acids. Germline CDR1 MNHEY, CDR2 SVGEGT. CDR3 protein: CASSWTTGELFF. CDR3 bases: TGTGCCAGCAGTTGGACCACCGGGGAGCTGTTTTTT.

This clonotype was seen more than once but under ten times. V and J are TRBV7-2 and TRBJ1-2; D ambiguous. Germline V gives CDR1 SGHTA, CDR2 FQGNSA. The CDR3 is made up of 13 amino acids. Between the trimmed V and J ends, which lost 0 bases and 0 bases, there was a span of 2 bases. CDR3 coding DNA: TGTGCCAGCAGCTTAGCTCCTAACTATGGCTACACCTTC. As protein: CASSLAPNYGYTF. Full variable domain (missing parts from reference TRBV7-2 and TRBJ1-2): GAGVSQSPSNKVTEKGKDVELRCDPISGHTALYWYRQSLGQGLEFLIYFQGNSAPDKSGLPSDRFSAERTGGSVSTLTIQRTQQEDSAVYLCASSLAPNYGYTFGSGTRLTVV.

This clonotype was seen ten or more times. The rearrangement joins TRBV7-6 to TRBJ2-5; no clear D. The germline gives CDR1 SGHVS, CDR2 FNYEAQ. V was pared by 2 bases and J by 2 bases, with 9 bases between. The CDR3 extends over 14 amino acids. Here the CDR3 reads CASSLFPDQETQYF. The CDR3 bases are TGTGCCAGCAGCTTATTCCCAGATCAAGAGACCCAGTACTTC.

This clonotype has only a few counts. The chain joins TRBV4-1 to TRBJ2-3; D possibly corresponds to TRBD2 (5 bases). The CDR3 length is 13 residues. Trimming cost V 4 bases and J 5 bases, with 10 bases left between them. Germline lookup yields CDR1 MGHRA and CDR2 YSYEKL. CDR3 in amino acids: CASSLAEGDTQYF. The CDR3 nucleotides are TGCGCCAGCAGCCTCGCTGAGGGAGATACGCAGTATTTT.

The V gene is TRBV29-1, the J gene TRBJ2-7; tentative D call: TRBD2 (6 bases). Trimming stripped 5 bases from V and 2 bases from J, with 13 bases between. Germline assignment: CDR1 SQVTM and CDR2 ANQGSEA. This CDR3 is built from 13 residues. The CDR3 region has the DNA TGCAGCGTTCGAGGCGGGGAGACCTACGAGCAGTACTTC. Its protein is CSVRGGETYEQYF.

The gene calls are TRBV28 and TRBJ1-5; D is uncertain. Deletions cut 4 bases from V and 0 bases from J, with 10 bases between. The germline V gene encodes CDR1 MDHEN and CDR2 SYDVKM. The length of the CDR3 is 15 residues. For the CDR3, the DNA is TGTGCCAGCAGTTCTCGCTCGGATAGCAATCAGCCCCAGCATTTT. This translates into CASSSRSDSNQPQHF.

This sequence joins TRBV28 and TRBJ1-5; a possible D gene is TRBD1 (5 bases). CDR3 length: 15 amino acids. CDR1 is MDHEN and CDR2 is SYDVKM in the germline V gene. V was shortened by 5 bases and J by 0 bases, with 11 bases between the two germline ends. This CDR3 reads CASSRGVDSNQPQHF. The CDR3 DNA follows: TGTGCCAGCAGTCGGGGGGTAGATAGCAATCAGCCCCAGCATTTT.

V gene TRBV10-3 combines with J gene TRBJ2-5; D may match TRBD1 or TRBD2 (5 bases each). With 4 bases removed from V and 5 bases from J, the gap between germline ends came to 14 bases. The CDR3 runs 14 residues. Germline assignment: CDR1 ENHRY and CDR2 SYGVKD. The CDR3 DNA reads as TGTGCCATCAGTGGGGACCCGTCATCGGAGACCCAGTACTTC. It encodes CAISGDPSSETQYF.

The V call is TRBV28, the J call TRBJ2-7; 8 bases fit TRBD1. This CDR3 contains 15 residues. Looked up from germline, CDR1 is MDHEN and CDR2 is SYDVKM. V shed 3 bases and J 6 bases; nucleotides not matched to a gene: 10. CDR3 coding DNA: TGTGCCAGCAGTTTCCCCCTGACAGGGGTCCCCGAGCAGTACTTC. Protein sequence: CASSFPLTGVPEQYF.

The V call is TRBV29-1, the J call TRBJ1-2; 8 bases are shared with TRBD1. Germline-derived CDR1 and CDR2 are SQVTM and ANQGSEA. The CDR3 is 15 amino acids. V trimming: 7 bases; J trimming: 4 bases; junction bases outside the gene matches: 14. In nucleotides, the CDR3 is TGCAGCGCCGGATACTATGGACAGGGTGGCTATGGCTACACCTTC. It encodes CSAGYYGQGGYGYTF.

The chain is built from TRBV28 and TRBJ2-1, with 7 bases fitting TRBD2. The CDR3 consists of 13 residues. V lost 1 base to trimming and J lost 10 bases; unmatched junction nucleotides: 4. In germline, CDR1 is MDHEN, CDR2 SYDVKM. The DNA for the CDR3 is TGTGCCAGCAGTTTATTCGGGGAGGGGGAGCAGTTCTTC. This encodes CASSLFGEGEQFF.

The gene calls are TRBV12-3 or TRBV12-4 and TRBJ1-4; D unresolved. The V gene lost 2 bases and the J gene lost 5 bases, with 0 bases spanning the gap. CDR3 length equals 11 residues. The CDR3 reads CASSLNEKLFF. The CDR3 coding sequence is TGTGCCAGCAGTTTAAATGAAAAACTGTTTTTT.

At least ten counts were recorded for this clonotype. The V call is TRBV10-3, the J call TRBJ1-6, with D hard to call. CDR3 length equals 15 residues. The V end was cut by 0 bases, the J end by 12 bases, with 15 bases between. Germline CDR1 reads ENHRY; CDR2 reads SYGVKD. The chain's CDR3 is CAISESMAGVEPLHF. The CDR3, as DNA: TGTGCCATCAGTGAGTCGATGGCAGGAGTTGAACCCCTCCACTTT.

The chain has TRBV5-1 and TRBJ2-1; 11 bases match TRBD2. Germline CDR1 is SGHRS and CDR2 is YFSETQ. The CDR3 totals 19 residues. V shed 1 base and J 4 bases; nucleotides not matched to a gene: 13. The chain's CDR3 is CASSLRPYSTSGGYNEQFF. CDR3 in DNA: TGCGCCAGCAGCTTGCGGCCGTACTCTACTAGCGGGGGTTACAATGAGCAGTTCTTC.

This clonotype was seen a few times. The rearrangement uses TRBV4-3 and TRBJ2-7; 7 positions match TRBD2. The germline V gene encodes CDR1 LGHNA and CDR2 YSLEER. The CDR3 totals 16 residues. The V gene end was trimmed by 1 base and the J gene end by 4 bases; junction bases not matched to a gene: 10. The chain's CDR3 is CASSQVVARELYEQYF. The CDR3 DNA is TGCGCCAGCAGCCAAGTCGTAGCGCGGGAGTTGTACGAGCAGTACTTC.

V usage is TRBV28 and J usage is TRBJ2-7; 8 nucleotides align to TRBD1. CDR3 length equals 15 residues. Trimming at V came to 5 bases and at J to 3 bases, leaving 9 bases not matched to a gene. Germline V gene sequence: CDR1 MDHEN, CDR2 SYDVKM. The CDR3: CASSTPRTGFYEQYF. The CDR3 nucleotides read TGTGCCAGCAGTACCCCTCGGACAGGGTTCTACGAGCAGTACTTC. Together with reference TRBV28 and TRBJ2-7, the CDR3 gives the full variable domain: DVKVTQSSRYLVKRTGEKVFLECVQDMDHENMFWYRQDPGLGLRLIYFSYDVKMKEKGDIPEGYSVSREKKERFSLILESASTNQTSMYLCASSTPRTGFYEQYFGPGTRLTVT.

Only a few counts were recorded for this clonotype. The chain recombines TRBV7-9 with TRBJ2-7; D gene uncertain. Germline values: CDR1 SEHNR, CDR2 FQNEAQ (reference sequence). The CDR3 has 13 amino acids. V was cut by 5 bases and J by 2 bases, with 10 bases left in between. CDR3 loop: CASSLPSTYEQYF. In nucleotides, the CDR3 is TGTGCCAGCAGCCTACCGTCGACCTACGAGCAGTACTTC.

This clonotype was recorded a few times. The chain combines TRBV5-1 with TRBJ1-1, with 8 bases that match TRBD1. Germline V gene data show CDR1 as SGHRS and CDR2 as YFSETQ. The CDR3 length is 16 residues. V gave up 2 bases and J gave up 0 bases; unmatched junction bases: 6. CDR3 sequence reads: CASSFTGGAVNTEAFF. CDR3 nucleotide sequence: TGCGCCAGCAGCTTCACAGGGGGGGCGGTGAACACTGAAGCTTTCTTT.